A selection of T cell receptor beta chains follows, all from one sample in a study of blood T cell repertoires in COVID-19. Profiled with immunoSEQ multiplex PCR; TCRdb holds only in-frame clones, not every one. The sample contains about 220,000 clones, 88% of which appear only once. Sequences were obtained from PBMCs or T cells enriched from blood (not recorded which). The receptors were sampled from a woman in her twenties or thirties who had recovered from COVID-19. CDR3s include the opening cysteine and the closing phenylalanine or tryptophan. A D gene is named only where the DNA matches it firmly. Clone size is given for some rows only: seen once, a few or many times, or a class if the clone is expanded.

- TRBJ1-1 TRBD1 TRBV5-1 TGCGCCAGCAGCTCCGGACAGGGGGCATCCACTGAAGCTTTCTTT CASSSGQGASTEAFF
- TRBJ1-1 - TRBV7-2 TGTGCCAGCAGCTTAGTGGAGGGAATGAACACTGAAGCTTTCTTT CASSLVEGMNTEAFF
- TRBJ2-5 - TRBV5-1 TGCGCCAGCAGCCCGGGCGGGACAGAAGAGACCCAGTACTTC CASSPGGTEETQYF
- TRBJ2-3 TRBD2 TRBV7-9 TGTGCCAGCAGTCAACTAGCGGAAAGCACAGATACGCAGTATTTT CASSQLAESTDTQYF
- TRBJ1-2 TRBD1 TRBV11-2 TGTGCCAGCAGCTCGGACAGGTCGAACTATGGCTACACCTTC CASSSDRSNYGYTF
- TRBJ1-4 TRBD1 TRBV7-2 TGTGCCAGCAGCCCTGACAGGGGGTTCACTGAAAAACTGTTTTTT CASSPDRGFTEKLFF
- TRBJ1-2 TRBD1 TRBV7-9 TGTGCCAGCAGCTTAGGGGACAGTTTTAACTATGGCTACACCTTC CASSLGDSFNYGYTF
- TRBJ2-5 TRBD1 TRBV4-1 TGCGCCAGCAGCCAAGCAGGGGGACGAGAGACCCAGTACTTC CASSQAGGRETQYF
- TRBJ1-2 TRBD1 TRBV5-1 TGCGCCAGCAGCTTGGTGGAGGACAGGATATATGGCTACACCTTC CASSLVEDRIYGYTF
- TRBJ2-7 - TRBV4-1 TGCGCCAGCAGCCAAGGGACGGGGGGCCCACTATTCTACGAGCAGTACTTC CASSQGTGGPLFYEQYF
few TRBJ1-2 - TRBV18 TGTGCCAGCTCACCAGGAGGAGGGGACTATGGCTACACCTTC CASSPGGGDYGYTF
- TRBJ1-1 - TRBV6-5 TGTGCCAGCAGTCGGACAGTATTCGCTGAAGCTTTCTTT CASSRTVFAEAFF
- TRBJ1-2 TRBD1 TRBV5-5 TGTGCCAGCAGCCCTGACAGGGCAGCTAACTATGGCTACACCTTC CASSPDRAANYGYTF
few TRBJ2-7 TRBD1 TRBV11-1 TGTGCCAGCAGCTCACAGGGGGGCGCTTACGAGCAGTACTTC CASSSQGGAYEQYF
once TRBJ2-5 TRBD1 TRBV10-3 TGTGCCATCAGTGACGGGGGGACAGGGGACTCAGTTGGAGAGACCCAGTACTTC CAISDGGTGDSVGETQYF
- TRBJ1-2 - TRBV12-3/TRBV12-4 TGTGCCAGCAGTCGACAGTCCAACTATGGCTACACCTTC CASSRQSNYGYTF
- TRBJ1-6 TRBD1 TRBV4-1 TGCGCCAGCAGCCAAGAGGACAGGGGCTCCTATAATTCACCCCTCCACTTT CASSQEDRGSYNSPLHF
- TRBJ2-7 - TRBV14 TGTGCCAGCAGCCAAGAGGGTTTCCGACAGGCACACGAGCAGTACTTC CASSQEGFRQAHEQYF
- TRBJ1-1 TRBD1 TRBV6-5 TGTGCCAGCAGTTACTCGAACAGGGGGGGAACTGAAGCTTTCTTT CASSYSNRGGTEAFF
- TRBJ1-1 - TRBV6-1 TGTGCCAGCAGTGAAGGGCACAGCGGTTCCACTGAAGCTTTCTTT CASSEGHSGSTEAFF
- TRBJ2-5 TRBD2 TRBV29-1 TGCAGCGTTGGACTAGCGGGGGCCAAAGAGACCCAGTACTTC CSVGLAGAKETQYF
- TRBJ1-1 - TRBV19 TGTGCCAGTAGCCGAGGCGGTGGCACTGAAGCTTTCTTT CASSRGGGTEAFF
once TRBJ1-3 - TRBV5-6 TGTGCCAGCAGCTTGGTTTCAGGAAACACCATATATTTT CASSLVSGNTIYF
- TRBJ2-5 TRBD2 TRBV19 TGTGCCAGTAGCACTAGCGCAGAGACCCAGTACTTC CASSTSAETQYF
- TRBJ2-1 TRBD2 TRBV5-3 TGTGCCAGAAGCCTCCAACTAGCGGGGACTTACAATGAGCAGTTCTTC CARSLQLAGTYNEQFF
- TRBJ1-3 - TRBV6-5 TGTGCCAGCAGCACTACAGGTTCTGGAAACACCATATATTTT CASSTTGSGNTIYF
once TRBJ1-3 TRBD1 TRBV5-1 TGCGCCAGCAGCTGGGAGACAGGGAAATTCTCTGGAAACACCATATATTTT CASSWETGKFSGNTIYF
- TRBJ1-2 - TRBV7-3 TGTGCCAGCAGCTTAGGAGGCAGAAACTATGGCTACACCTTC CASSLGGRNYGYTF
few TRBJ1-2 - TRBV25-1 TGTGCCAGCAGGCCAGGGCTACAGAATGGCTACACCTTC CASRPGLQNGYTF
- TRBJ1-1 - TRBV5-5 TGTGCCACCTCCGGACAATTGAACACTGAAGCTTTCTTT CATSGQLNTEAFF
- TRBJ1-1 - TRBV6-4 TGTGCCAGCAGTGGGACAGAGGGAGTAGCTTTCTTT CASSGTEGVAFF
- TRBJ1-3 TRBD1 TRBV7-9 TGTGCCAGCAGCAGGGACAGTGGAAACACCATATATTTT CASSRDSGNTIYF